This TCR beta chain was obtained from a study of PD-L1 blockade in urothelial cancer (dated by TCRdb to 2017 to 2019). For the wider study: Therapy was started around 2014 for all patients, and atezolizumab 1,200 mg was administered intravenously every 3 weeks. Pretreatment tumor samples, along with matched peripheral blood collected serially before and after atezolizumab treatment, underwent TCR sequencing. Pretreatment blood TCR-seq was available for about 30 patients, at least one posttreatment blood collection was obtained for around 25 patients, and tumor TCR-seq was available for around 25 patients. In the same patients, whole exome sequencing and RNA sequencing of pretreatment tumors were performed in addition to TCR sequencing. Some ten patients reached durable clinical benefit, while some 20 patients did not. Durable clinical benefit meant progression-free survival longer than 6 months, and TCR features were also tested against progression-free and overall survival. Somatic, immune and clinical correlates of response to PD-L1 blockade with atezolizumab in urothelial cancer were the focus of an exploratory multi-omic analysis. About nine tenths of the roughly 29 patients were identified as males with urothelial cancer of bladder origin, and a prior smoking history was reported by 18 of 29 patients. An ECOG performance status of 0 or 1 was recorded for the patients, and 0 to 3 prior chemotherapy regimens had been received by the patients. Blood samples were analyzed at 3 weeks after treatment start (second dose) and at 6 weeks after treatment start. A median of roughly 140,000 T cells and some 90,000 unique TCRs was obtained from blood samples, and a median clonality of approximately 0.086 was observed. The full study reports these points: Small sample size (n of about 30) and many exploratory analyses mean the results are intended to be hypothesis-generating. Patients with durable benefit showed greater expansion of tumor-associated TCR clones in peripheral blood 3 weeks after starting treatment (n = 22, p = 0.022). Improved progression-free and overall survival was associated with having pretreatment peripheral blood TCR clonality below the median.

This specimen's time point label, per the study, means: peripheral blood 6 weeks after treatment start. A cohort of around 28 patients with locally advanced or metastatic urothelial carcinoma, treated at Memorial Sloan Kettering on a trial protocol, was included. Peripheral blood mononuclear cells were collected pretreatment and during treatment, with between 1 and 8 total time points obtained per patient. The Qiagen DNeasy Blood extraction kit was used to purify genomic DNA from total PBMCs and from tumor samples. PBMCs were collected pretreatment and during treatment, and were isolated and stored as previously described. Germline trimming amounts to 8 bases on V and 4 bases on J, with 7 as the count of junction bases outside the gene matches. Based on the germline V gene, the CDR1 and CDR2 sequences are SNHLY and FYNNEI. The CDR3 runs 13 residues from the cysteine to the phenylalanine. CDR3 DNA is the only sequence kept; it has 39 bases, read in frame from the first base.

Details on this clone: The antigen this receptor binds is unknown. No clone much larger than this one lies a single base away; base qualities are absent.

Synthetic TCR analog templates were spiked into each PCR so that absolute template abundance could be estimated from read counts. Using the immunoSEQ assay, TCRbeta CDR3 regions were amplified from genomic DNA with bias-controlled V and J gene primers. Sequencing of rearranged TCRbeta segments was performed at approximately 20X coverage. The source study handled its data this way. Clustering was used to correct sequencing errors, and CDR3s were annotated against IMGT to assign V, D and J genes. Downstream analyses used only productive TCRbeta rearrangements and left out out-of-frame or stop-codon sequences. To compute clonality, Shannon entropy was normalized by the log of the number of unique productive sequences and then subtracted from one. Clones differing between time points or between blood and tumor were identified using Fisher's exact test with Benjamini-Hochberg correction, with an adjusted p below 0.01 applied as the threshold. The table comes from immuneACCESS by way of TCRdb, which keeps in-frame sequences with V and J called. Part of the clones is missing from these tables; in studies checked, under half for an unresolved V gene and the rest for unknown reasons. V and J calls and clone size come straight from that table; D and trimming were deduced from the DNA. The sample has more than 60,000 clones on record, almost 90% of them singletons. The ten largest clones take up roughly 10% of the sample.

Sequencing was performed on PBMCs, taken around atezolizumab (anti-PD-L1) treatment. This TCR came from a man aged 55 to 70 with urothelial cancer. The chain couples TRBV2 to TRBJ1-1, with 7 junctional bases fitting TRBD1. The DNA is TGTGCCAGCTTACAGGGGATAAGCACTGAAGCTTTCTTT. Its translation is CASLQGISTEAFF.